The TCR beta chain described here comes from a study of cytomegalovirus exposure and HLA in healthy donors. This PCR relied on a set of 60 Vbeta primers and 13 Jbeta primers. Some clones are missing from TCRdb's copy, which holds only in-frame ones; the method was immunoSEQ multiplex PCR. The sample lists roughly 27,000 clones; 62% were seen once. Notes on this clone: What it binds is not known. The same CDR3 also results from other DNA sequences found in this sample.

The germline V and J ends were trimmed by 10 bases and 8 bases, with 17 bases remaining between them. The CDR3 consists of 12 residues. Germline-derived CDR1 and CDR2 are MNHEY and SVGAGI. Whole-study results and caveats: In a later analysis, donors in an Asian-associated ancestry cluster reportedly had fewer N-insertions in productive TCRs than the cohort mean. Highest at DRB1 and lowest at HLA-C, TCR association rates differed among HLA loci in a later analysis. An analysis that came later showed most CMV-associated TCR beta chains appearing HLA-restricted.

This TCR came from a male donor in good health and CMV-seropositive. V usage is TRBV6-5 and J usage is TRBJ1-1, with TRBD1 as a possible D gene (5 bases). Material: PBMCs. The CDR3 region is CATQDTFAEAFF. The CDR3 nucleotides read TGTGCCACCCAGGACACGTTCGCCGAAGCTTTCTTT.